The clone carrying this TCR beta chain was seen a few times. The antigen is unknown. One end of the junction fails to match germline, which may point to a read error. The data were obtained in a study of beta chain features in type 1 diabetes. Study-level findings and limits: People with Type 1 diabetes carried modestly yet significantly shorter TCRB CDR3s in all four CD4+ subsets.

Populations obtained by sorting all exceeded 95% purity. Germline V gene sequence: CDR1 GTSNPN, CDR2 SVGIG (reference sequence). CDR3 length equals 11 residues. The study reverse transcribed the entire isolated RNA, so it sequenced expressed TCRB transcripts. Only in-frame clones appear in the TCRdb table, and some are missing; sequencing was by immunoSEQ multiplex PCR. This sample has hundreds of thousands of clones, with about an eighth found just once. Material for sequencing was naive CD4+ T cells from blood. The chain recombines TRBV30 with TRBJ1-2; D not certain. This receptor was obtained from a man younger than 30 with type 1 diabetes. The CDR3 protein is CAWSVLVRNIF. Here the CDR3 DNA reads TGTGCCTGGAGTGTACTGGTCAGGAATATCTTC.